Listed here are 27 T cell receptor beta chains from one sample, sequenced in a study of T cell responses to AZD1222 COVID-19 vaccine. Produced via immunoSEQ multiplex PCR; TCRdb's table is partial and in-frame only. The repertoire includes about 140,000 clones, approximately 90% of them detected once, and 5.5% sits in the top ten. This material consisted of peripheral blood, taken on day 0 of AZD1222 vaccination. Receptors were obtained from an adult in good health.

J is TRBJ2-5 and V is TRBV25-1, with unresolved D. Germline V CDR1 and CDR2: MGHDK, SYGVNS. V lost 3 bases and J lost 1, with 18 bases in between. The CDR3 runs to 17 residues. CDR3 residues: CASSDISTRTRQETQYF. Here the CDR3 DNA reads TGTGCCAGCAGTGACATCTCAACCAGGACGCGCCAAGAGACCCAGTACTTC.

The chain carries TRBV9 and TRBJ2-6; D unclear. Trimming left V 0 bases short and J 3 bases short, with 10 bases between. The V gene's germline CDR1 is SGDLS and CDR2 YYNGEE. The CDR3 is 16 residues long. The CDR3 region has the DNA TGTGCCAGCAGCGTAGGTCAAAGGGTTGGGGCCAACGTCCTGACTTTC. Protein: CASSVGQRVGANVLTF.

J is TRBJ2-7 and V is TRBV28, with 8 positions matching TRBD2. Germline V gives CDR1 MDHEN, CDR2 SYDVKM. The CDR3 runs 13 residues. V shed 7 bases, J shed 0 bases, and the junction held 2 bases outside the gene matches. CDR3 residues: CASKAGGSYEQYF. CDR3 nucleotide sequence: TGTGCCAGCAAGGCGGGAGGCTCCTACGAGCAGTACTTC.

The V gene is TRBV27, the J gene TRBJ2-3; 8 bases agree with TRBD2. V trimming: 4 bases; J trimming: 3 bases; junction bases outside the gene matches: 15. The germline V gene has CDR1 MNHEY and CDR2 SMNVEV (reference sequence). The CDR3 covers 18 residues. CDR3 in DNA: TGTGCCAGCAGTTCACTAGGTCGGAGCGGGAGACGTACAGATACGCAGTATTTT. This codes for CASSSLGRSGRRTDTQYF.

The chain links TRBV3-1 (or the pseudogene TRBV3-2) to TRBJ2-1, with TRBD2 matching 10 bases. Germline-derived CDR1 and CDR2 are LGHDT and YNNKEL (reference sequence). The CDR3 has 16 amino acids. Germline trimming cut 1 base from V and 5 bases from J; bases unmatched to any gene: 5. Here the CDR3 reads CASSQVGSGRDNEQFF. CDR3 in DNA: TGTGCCAGCAGCCAAGTCGGGAGCGGGAGGGACAATGAGCAGTTCTTC.

This clone has a single count. This chain uses TRBV4-2 with TRBJ1-1, with 9 bases that match TRBD1. Germline CDR1 LGHNA, CDR2 YNFKEQ. This CDR3 is 15 amino acids long. Trimming at V came to 4 bases and at J to 5 bases, leaving 8 bases not matched to a gene. CDR3 coding DNA: TGTGCCAGCAGCCGCATACAGGGGGCAGGTACTGAAGCTTTCTTT. Protein: CASSRIQGAGTEAFF.

V gene TRBV6-5 combines with J gene TRBJ1-2; D gene unclear. The germline V gene encodes CDR1 MNHEY and CDR2 SVGAGI. V lost 2 bases and J lost 6, with 13 bases in between. The CDR3 has 14 amino acids. CDR3 loop: CASSYGGLVDGYTF. The CDR3 DNA reads as TGTGCCAGCAGTTACGGCGGGCTAGTAGATGGCTACACCTTC.

As DNA, the CDR3 is TGCAGCGCGACCGTGGGACGGGCGGCTGAAAAACTGTTTTTT. It translates to CSATVGRAAEKLFF. V is TRBV29-1 and J is TRBJ1-4, with D possibly TRBD1 on 5 matching bases. The germline CDR1 and CDR2 sequences are SQVTM and ANQGSEA. This CDR3 contains 14 residues. The ends were cut back, 7 bases at V and 7 bases at J, with 19 bases in the middle.

The J gene is TRBJ2-2, the V gene TRBV6-5; 7 bases agree with TRBD2. CDR1 is MNHEY, CDR2 SVGAGI, per germline. V was pared by 6 bases and J by 4 bases, with 5 bases of the junction left unmatched. CDR3 length: 14 amino acids. CDR3 sequence: CASRSGGLTGELFF. CDR3 in DNA: TGTGCCAGCAGGTCGGGGGGACTCACCGGGGAGCTGTTTTTT.

The J gene is TRBJ2-5, the V gene TRBV13; D gene uncertain. CDR3 size: 13 residues. Trimming took 4 bases from V and 1 from J, leaving 7 bases between them. CDR1 and CDR2 from the germline V gene are PRHDT and FYEKMQ (reference sequence). The CDR3 sequence: CASSSRPQETQYF. CDR3 bases: TGTGCCAGCAGCTCGCGGCCCCAAGAGACCCAGTACTTC.

CDR3 coding DNA: TGTGCCAGCCGAAAGTACTTGAACACTGAAGCTTTCTTT. It codes for CASRKYLNTEAFF. The chain joins TRBV28 to TRBJ1-1; the D is unclear. The CDR3 spans 13 residues. V was clipped by 8 bases and J by 0 bases, with 10 bases between them. Germline V gene lookup returns CDR1 MDHEN and CDR2 SYDVKM.

This chain connects TRBV19 to TRBJ1-6; D is possibly TRBD1 (5 bases). Germline loops: CDR1 LNHDA, CDR2 SQIVND (reference sequence). V was trimmed by 7 bases and J by 8 bases, leaving 12 bases between them. The CDR3 is 13 amino acids. The CDR3 loop reads CASKGAGHSPLHF. CDR3 DNA sequence: TGTGCCAGTAAAGGGGCAGGGCATTCACCCCTCCACTTT.

A single count supports this clone. The rearrangement joins TRBV4-3 to TRBJ1-4; D gene ambiguous. The CDR3 is 15 residues long. Germline-derived CDR1 and CDR2 are LGHNA and YSLEER. The V gene lost 0 bases and the J gene lost 3 bases, with 8 bases spanning the gap. The CDR3 nucleotides read TGCGCCAGCAGCCAAGATCCGGGGTCTAATGAAAAACTGTTTTTT. Translation: CASSQDPGSNEKLFF.

V and J are TRBV28 and TRBJ1-2, with 7 bases aligning to TRBD1. Germline assignment: CDR1 MDHEN and CDR2 SYDVKM. V shed 5 bases and J 6 bases; nucleotides not matched to a gene: 6. This CDR3 is 13 amino acids long. The CDR3 is CASSLRGTDGYTF. The CDR3 bases are TGTGCCAGCAGTCTGCGGGGGACAGATGGCTACACCTTC.

V is TRBV10-3 and J is TRBJ1-5; TRBD1 agrees at 8 bases. CDR3 length equals 17 residues. J gave up 7 bases and V 0 bases, and 11 bases lay outside the gene matches. Germline loops: CDR1 ENHRY, CDR2 SYGVKD. The CDR3 DNA reads as TGTGCCATCAGTGAGTCGGTGGCAGGGGGCTGGGTGCAGCCCCAGCATTTT. The encoded protein is CAISESVAGGWVQPQHF.

Concerning this clone: Compared with germline, one end of the junction differs, possibly owing to a read error. V and J are TRBV4-3 and TRBJ1-4; D is unresolved. CDR3 length: 14 amino acids. CDR1 is LGHNA and CDR2 is YSLEER in the germline V gene. The CDR3 loop is CASSQDPLSHNRLF. CDR3 DNA sequence: TGCGCCAGCAGCCAAGACCCCCTAAGCCACAATCGGCTTTTT.

The chain combines TRBV9 with TRBJ1-2; 8 nucleotides align to TRBD1. The CDR3 covers 15 residues. Germline V gene data show CDR1 as SGDLS and CDR2 as YYNGEE. The V gene end was trimmed by 4 bases and the J gene end by 4 bases; junction bases not matched to a gene: 9. This CDR3 reads CASSFQGAGGYGYTF. The CDR3 bases are TGTGCCAGCAGCTTTCAGGGGGCCGGTGGCTATGGCTACACCTTC.

The chain couples TRBV7-2 to TRBJ1-1; D may be TRBD1 (5 bases). The CDR3 totals 14 residues. V was pared by 3 bases and J by 1 base, with 9 bases between. Per germline, CDR1 SGHTA and CDR2 FQGNSA. The CDR3 DNA sequence: TGTGCCAGCAGCTTTCGGGGGTGGAACACTGAAGCTTTCTTT. Its translation: CASSFRGWNTEAFF.

This sequence joins TRBV14 and TRBJ2-3; 9 bases align to TRBD2. The CDR3 has 15 amino acids. The germline V gene encodes CDR1 SGHDN and CDR2 FVKESK. V trimming: 2 bases; J trimming: 1 base; junction bases outside the gene matches: 1. The CDR3 nucleotides read TGTGCCAGCAGCCAACTAGCGGGACGCACAGATACGCAGTATTTT. Translation gives CASSQLAGRTDTQYF.

This clone was recorded once. V usage is TRBV11-1 and J usage is TRBJ2-5; D might be TRBD2 (7 bases). Germline-derived CDR1 and CDR2 are SGHAT and FQDESV (reference sequence). V dropped 7 bases and J dropped 4 bases, with 16 bases sitting between them. The CDR3 loop spans 14 amino acids. The CDR3 is CASTQPGGLETQYF. The DNA of the CDR3 is TGTGCCAGCACACAACCGGGGGGCTTAGAGACCCAGTACTTC.

The rearrangement joins TRBV9 to TRBJ1-1; tentatively, D is TRBD1 (6 bases). V was shortened by 0 bases and J by 0 bases, with 9 bases between the two germline ends. Germline CDR1 SGDLS, CDR2 YYNGEE. This CDR3 has 15 residues. CDR3 region: CASSVGGGLNTEAFF. In DNA form, the CDR3 reads TGTGCCAGCAGCGTAGGAGGGGGATTGAACACTGAAGCTTTCTTT.

The rearrangement links TRBV6-2 or TRBV6-3 to TRBJ2-7; 10 positions agree with TRBD1. The CDR3 is made up of 14 amino acids. After removal of 5 bases from V and 7 bases from J, the junction contained 8 bases not matched to a gene. The germline CDR1 and CDR2 sequences are MNHEY and SVGEGT. The CDR3 loop reads CASSRDRGRWEQYF. In DNA, the CDR3 is TGTGCCAGCAGTAGGGACAGGGGCCGCTGGGAGCAGTACTTC.

J is TRBJ1-4 and V is TRBV28; TRBD1 aligns across 9 bases. The CDR3 has 15 amino acids. From germline, CDR1 is MDHEN and CDR2 SYDVKM. J lost 11 bases, V lost 4 bases, and 11 bases had no gene match. The CDR3 here is CASSSATGGMRKLFF. CDR3 DNA: TGTGCCAGCAGTTCCGCGACAGGGGGAATGAGGAAACTGTTTTTT.

The chain carries TRBV19 and TRBJ1-4; a weak D match, TRBD1 (5 bases). The germline V gene has CDR1 LNHDA and CDR2 SQIVND (reference sequence). The V and J ends lost 7 bases and 4 bases respectively, with 16 bases between them. The CDR3 totals 15 residues. The chain's CDR3 is CASTTRGHHNEKLFF. CDR3 nucleotide sequence: TGTGCCAGTACCACCCGGGGCCACCATAATGAAAAACTGTTTTTT.

The rearrangement links TRBV30 to TRBJ2-7, with 8 bases matching TRBD1. CDR1 is GTSNPN and CDR2 is SVGIG in the germline V gene (reference sequence). The CDR3 is 14 residues long. V lost 7 bases to trimming and J lost 7 bases; unmatched junction nucleotides: 15. CDR3 loop: CASLKTGDSWEQYF. The CDR3 DNA reads as TGTGCCTCCTTAAAGACAGGGGATAGTTGGGAGCAGTACTTC. Variable domain in full (rest from reference TRBV30 and TRBJ2-7): SQTIHQWPATLVQPVGSPLSLECTVEGTSNPNLYWYRQAAGRGLQLLFYSVGIGQISSEVPQNLSASRPQDRQFILSSKKLLLSDSGFYLCASLKTGDSWEQYFGPGTRLTVT.

The chain recombines TRBV6-5 with TRBJ2-6, with no clear D. This CDR3 spans 14 amino acids. The V end was cut by 4 bases, the J end by 4 bases, with 8 bases between. Germline V gives CDR1 MNHEY, CDR2 SVGAGI. The CDR3: CASSWESGANVLTF. The DNA for the CDR3 is TGTGCCAGCAGTTGGGAATCCGGGGCCAACGTCCTGACTTTC.

The chain is built from TRBV5-1 and TRBJ1-6, with D perhaps matching TRBD1 (5 bases). V was shortened by 1 base and J by 8 bases, with 7 bases between the two germline ends. CDR1 SGHRS and CDR2 YFSETQ come from the germline V gene. This CDR3 has 13 amino acids. The CDR3 DNA is TGCGCCAGCAGCTTGACCAGGGATTCACCCCTCCACTTT. It yields the protein CASSLTRDSPLHF.